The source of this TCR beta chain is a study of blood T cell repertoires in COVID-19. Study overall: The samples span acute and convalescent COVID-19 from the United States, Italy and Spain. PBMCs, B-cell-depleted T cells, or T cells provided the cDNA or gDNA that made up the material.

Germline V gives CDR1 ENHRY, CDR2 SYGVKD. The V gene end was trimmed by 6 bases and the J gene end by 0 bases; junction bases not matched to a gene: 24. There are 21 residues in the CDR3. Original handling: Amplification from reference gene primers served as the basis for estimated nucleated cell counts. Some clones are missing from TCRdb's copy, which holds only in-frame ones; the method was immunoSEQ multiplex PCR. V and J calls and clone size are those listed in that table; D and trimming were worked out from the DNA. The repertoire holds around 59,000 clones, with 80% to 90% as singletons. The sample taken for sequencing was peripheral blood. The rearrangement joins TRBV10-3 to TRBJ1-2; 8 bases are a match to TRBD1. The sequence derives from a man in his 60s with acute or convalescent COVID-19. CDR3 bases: TGTGCCATCAGCGCCAGGGGTGGGGCCTTGAACGACAGGGGCCCTAACTATGGCTACACCTTC. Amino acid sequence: CAISARGGALNDRGPNYGYTF.